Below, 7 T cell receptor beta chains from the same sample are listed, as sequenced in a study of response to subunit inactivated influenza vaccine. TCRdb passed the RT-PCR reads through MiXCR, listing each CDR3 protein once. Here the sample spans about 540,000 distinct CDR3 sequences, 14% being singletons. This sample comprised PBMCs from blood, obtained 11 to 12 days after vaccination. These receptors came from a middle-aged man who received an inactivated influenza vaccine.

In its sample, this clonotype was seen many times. Here the CDR3 reads CASSGGTLTDTQYF. Written as DNA, the CDR3 is TGCGCCAGCAGCGGCGGGACTCTAACAGATACGCAGTATTTT. This sequence joins TRBV5-1 and TRBJ2-3, with D perhaps TRBD2 (6 bases). V dropped 4 bases and J dropped 3 bases, with 12 bases sitting between them. The germline V gene has CDR1 SGHRS and CDR2 YFSETQ. This CDR3 is 14 amino acids long. The whole variable domain, filled in from reference TRBV5-1 and TRBJ2-3, reads KAGVTQTPRYLIKTRGQQVTLSCSPISGHRSVSWYQQTPGQGLQFLFEYFSETQRNKGNFPGRFSGRQFSNSRSEMNVSTLELGDSALYLCASSGGTLTDTQYFGPGTRLTVL.

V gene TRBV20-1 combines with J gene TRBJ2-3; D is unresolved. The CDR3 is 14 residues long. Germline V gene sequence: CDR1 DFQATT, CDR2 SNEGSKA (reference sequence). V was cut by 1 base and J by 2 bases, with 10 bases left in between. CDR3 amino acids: CSARGGRFTDTQYF. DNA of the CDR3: TGCAGTGCTAGAGGTGGGCGCTTCACAGATACGCAGTATTTT.

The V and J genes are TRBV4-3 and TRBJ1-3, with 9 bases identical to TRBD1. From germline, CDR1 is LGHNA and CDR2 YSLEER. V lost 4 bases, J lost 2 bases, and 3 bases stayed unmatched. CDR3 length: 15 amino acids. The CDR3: CASSLGTGTGNTIYF. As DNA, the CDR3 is TGCGCCAGCAGCCTCGGGACAGGGACTGGAAACACCATATATTTT.

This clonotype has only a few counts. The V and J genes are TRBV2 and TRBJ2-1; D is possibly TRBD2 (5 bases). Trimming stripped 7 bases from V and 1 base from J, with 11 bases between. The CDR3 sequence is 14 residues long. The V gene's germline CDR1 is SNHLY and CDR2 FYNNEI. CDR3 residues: CASTPRLSYNEQFF. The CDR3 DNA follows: TGTGCCAGCACCCCTAGACTATCCTACAATGAGCAGTTCTTC.

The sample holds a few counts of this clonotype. CDR3 sequence (DNA): TGTGCCATCAAACAGGTTGACACCGGGGAGCTGTTTTTT. It is translated as CAIKQVDTGELFF. This chain joins TRBV10-3 and TRBJ2-2; a possible D gene is TRBD1 (5 bases). Per germline, CDR1 ENHRY and CDR2 SYGVKD. This CDR3 comprises 13 residues. Deletions cut 7 bases from V and 3 bases from J, with 9 bases between.

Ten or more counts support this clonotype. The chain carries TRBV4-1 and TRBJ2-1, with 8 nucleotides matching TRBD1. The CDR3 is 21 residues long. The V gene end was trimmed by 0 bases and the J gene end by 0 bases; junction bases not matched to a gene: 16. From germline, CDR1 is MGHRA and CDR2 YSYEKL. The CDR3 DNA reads TGCGCCAGCAGCCAAGAGCTACGGACAGGGCTAATTGGAAGCTCCTACAATGAGCAGTTCTTC. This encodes CASSQELRTGLIGSSYNEQFF.

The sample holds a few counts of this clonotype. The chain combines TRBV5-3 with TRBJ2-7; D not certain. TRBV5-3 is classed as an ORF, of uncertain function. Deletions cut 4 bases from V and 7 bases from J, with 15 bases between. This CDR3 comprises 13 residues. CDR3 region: CARSLRPRREQYF. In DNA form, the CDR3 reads TGTGCCAGAAGCCTCCGACCTCGTCGGGAGCAGTACTTC.